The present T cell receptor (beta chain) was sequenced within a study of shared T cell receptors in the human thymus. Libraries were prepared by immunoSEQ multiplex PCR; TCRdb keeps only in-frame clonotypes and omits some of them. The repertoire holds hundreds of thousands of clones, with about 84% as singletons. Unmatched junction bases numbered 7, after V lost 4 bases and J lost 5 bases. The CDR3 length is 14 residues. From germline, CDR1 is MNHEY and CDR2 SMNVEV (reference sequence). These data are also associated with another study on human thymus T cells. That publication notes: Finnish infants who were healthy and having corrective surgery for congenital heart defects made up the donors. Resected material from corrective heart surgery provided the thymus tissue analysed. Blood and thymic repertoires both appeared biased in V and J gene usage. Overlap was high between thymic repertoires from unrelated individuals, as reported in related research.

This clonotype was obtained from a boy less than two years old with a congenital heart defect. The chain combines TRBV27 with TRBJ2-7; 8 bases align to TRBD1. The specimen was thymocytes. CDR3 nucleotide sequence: TGTGCCAGCAGTTCTACAGGGGGTTCAGACGAGCAGTACTTC. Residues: CASSSTGGSDEQYF.